This T cell receptor (beta chain) was found in a study of T cells in Graves' hyperthyroidism and ophthalmopathy. This clonotype was observed at least ten times. Amplified TCR beta CDR3 regions came from RNA transcripts. TCR CDR3 regions were first amplified by RT-PCR with HTBI primers. In TCRdb, the multiplex PCR reads were re-called with MiXCR into one record per CDR3 protein. The data hold 700,000 or so distinct CDR3 sequences, with about 14% observed a single time. There are 14 residues in the CDR3. The V gene end was trimmed by 2 bases and the J gene end by 1 base; junction bases not matched to a gene: 5. Germline CDR1 reads DFQATT; CDR2 reads SNEGSKA (reference sequence).

Material: blood. The chain is built from TRBV20-1 and TRBJ2-7; 7 bases line up with TRBD2. This TCR was recovered from a woman aged 45-60 years with Graves' ophthalmopathy. CDR3 nucleotides: TGCAGTGCTAGAAATATAGCGGGTTCCTACGAGCAGTACTTC. It is translated as CSARNIAGSYEQYF.